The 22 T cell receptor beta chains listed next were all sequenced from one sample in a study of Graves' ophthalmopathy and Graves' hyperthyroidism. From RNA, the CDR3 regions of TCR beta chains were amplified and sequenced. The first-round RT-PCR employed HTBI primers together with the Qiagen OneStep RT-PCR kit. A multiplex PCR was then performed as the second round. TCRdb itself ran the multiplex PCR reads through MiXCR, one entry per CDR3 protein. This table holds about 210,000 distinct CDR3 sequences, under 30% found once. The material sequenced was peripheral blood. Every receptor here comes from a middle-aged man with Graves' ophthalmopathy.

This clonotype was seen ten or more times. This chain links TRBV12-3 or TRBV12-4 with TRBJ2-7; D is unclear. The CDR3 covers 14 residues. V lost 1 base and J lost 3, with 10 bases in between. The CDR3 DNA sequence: TGTGCCAGCAGTTTAGGGGCTTCAGACTACGAGCAGTACTTC. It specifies CASSLGASDYEQYF.

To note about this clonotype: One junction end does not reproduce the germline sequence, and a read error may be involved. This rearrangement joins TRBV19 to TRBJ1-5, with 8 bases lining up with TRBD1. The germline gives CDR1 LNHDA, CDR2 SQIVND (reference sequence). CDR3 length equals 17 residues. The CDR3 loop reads CASMNSQGANTNQPQHF. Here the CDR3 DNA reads TGTGCCAGTATGAATAGTCAGGGGGCGAATACAAATCAACCCCAGCATTTT.

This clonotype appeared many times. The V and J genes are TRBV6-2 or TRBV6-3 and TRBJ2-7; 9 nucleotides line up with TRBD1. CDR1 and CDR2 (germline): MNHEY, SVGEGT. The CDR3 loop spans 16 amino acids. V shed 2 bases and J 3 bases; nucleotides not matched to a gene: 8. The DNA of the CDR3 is TGTGCCAGCAGTTACGATGGGACAGGGATCCTCTACGAGCAGTACTTC. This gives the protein CASSYDGTGILYEQYF.

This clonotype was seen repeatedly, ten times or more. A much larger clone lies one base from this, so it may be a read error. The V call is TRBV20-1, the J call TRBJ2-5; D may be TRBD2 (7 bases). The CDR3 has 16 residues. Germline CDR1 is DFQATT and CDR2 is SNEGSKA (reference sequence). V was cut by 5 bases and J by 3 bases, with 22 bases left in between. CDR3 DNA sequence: TGCAGTGCTTATATACCTGGGGGGGCAGGGGAAGAGACCCAGTACTTC. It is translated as CSAYIPGGAGEETQYF.

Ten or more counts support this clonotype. CDR3 sequence: CASSIGTGSYEQYF. The DNA for the CDR3 is TGTGCCAGTAGTATTGGGACAGGGTCTTACGAGCAGTACTTC. This chain links TRBV19 with TRBJ2-7; 9 bases are shared with TRBD1. The CDR3 length is 14 residues. Looked up from germline, CDR1 is LNHDA and CDR2 is SQIVND (reference sequence). After removal of 3 bases from V and 4 bases from J, the junction contained 4 bases not matched to a gene. The variable domain in full, with the rest retrieved from reference TRBV19 and TRBJ2-7, is DGGITQSPKYLFRKEGQNVTLSCEQNLNHDAMYWYRQDPGQGLRLIYYSQIVNDFQKGDIAEGYSVSREKKESFPLTVTSAQKNPTAFYLCASSIGTGSYEQYFGPGTRLTVT.

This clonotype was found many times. CDR3 sequence: CASSEGRFYEQYF. DNA for the CDR3: TGTGCCAGCAGTGAAGGAAGGTTCTACGAGCAGTACTTC. The V gene is TRBV6-1, the J gene TRBJ2-7; D remains unclear. The germline CDR1 and CDR2 sequences are MNHNS and SASEGT. The CDR3 runs to 13 residues. V lost 1 base, J lost 3 bases, and 7 bases lay in between.

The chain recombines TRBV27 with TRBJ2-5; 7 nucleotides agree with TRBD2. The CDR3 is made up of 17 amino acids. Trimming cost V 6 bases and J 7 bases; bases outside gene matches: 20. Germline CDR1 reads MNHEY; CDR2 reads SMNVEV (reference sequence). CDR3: CASSVSAGLPPGGTQYF. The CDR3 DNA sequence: TGTGCCAGCAGCGTATCGGCCGGACTACCTCCGGGAGGGACCCAGTACTTC.

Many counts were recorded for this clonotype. The CDR3 sequence is CASSYSWQGASGGYTF. CDR3 DNA sequence: TGTGCCAGCAGTTACTCCTGGCAGGGAGCTTCCGGTGGCTACACCTTC. The rearrangement joins TRBV12-3 or TRBV12-4 to TRBJ1-2, with D perhaps matching TRBD1 (5 bases). This CDR3 region has 16 residues. Trimming shortened V by 4 bases and J by 7 bases, and 22 bases separated the two germline ends.

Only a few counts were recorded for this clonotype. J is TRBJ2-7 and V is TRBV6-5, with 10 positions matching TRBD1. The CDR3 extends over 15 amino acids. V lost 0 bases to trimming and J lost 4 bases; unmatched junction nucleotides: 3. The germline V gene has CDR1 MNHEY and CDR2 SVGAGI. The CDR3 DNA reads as TGTGCCAGCAGTTACTCGGGGACAGGGGTTTACGAGCAGTACTTC. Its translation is CASSYSGTGVYEQYF.

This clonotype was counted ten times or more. The CDR3: CASSYGPSGRRNTGELFF. The CDR3, as DNA: TGTGCCAGCAGTTATGGCCCTTCGGGGAGAAGGAACACCGGGGAGCTGTTTTTT. V and J are TRBV6-2 or TRBV6-3 and TRBJ2-2, with D maybe TRBD2 (5 bases). Looked up from germline, CDR1 is MNHEY and CDR2 is SVGEGT. V was trimmed by 3 bases and J by 1 base, leaving 18 bases between them. This CDR3 spans 18 amino acids.

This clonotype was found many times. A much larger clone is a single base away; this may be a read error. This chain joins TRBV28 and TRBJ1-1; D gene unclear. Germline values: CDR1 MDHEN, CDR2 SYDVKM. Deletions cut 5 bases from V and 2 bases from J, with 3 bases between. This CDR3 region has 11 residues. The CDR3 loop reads CASSDNTEAFF. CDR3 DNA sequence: TGTGCCAGCAGTGATAACACTGAAGCTTTCTTT.

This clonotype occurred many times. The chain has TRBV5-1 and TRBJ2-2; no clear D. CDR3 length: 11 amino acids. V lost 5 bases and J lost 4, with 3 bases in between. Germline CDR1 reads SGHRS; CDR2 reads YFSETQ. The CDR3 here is CASSITGELFF. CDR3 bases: TGCGCCAGCAGTATCACCGGGGAGCTGTTTTTT.

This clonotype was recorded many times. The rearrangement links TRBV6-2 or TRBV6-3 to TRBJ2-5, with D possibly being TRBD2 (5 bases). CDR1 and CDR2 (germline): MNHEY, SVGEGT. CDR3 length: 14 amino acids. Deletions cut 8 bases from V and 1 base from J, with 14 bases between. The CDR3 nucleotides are TGTGCCAGCCGCGGGCAGCCGACCCAAGAGACCCAGTACTTC. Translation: CASRGQPTQETQYF.

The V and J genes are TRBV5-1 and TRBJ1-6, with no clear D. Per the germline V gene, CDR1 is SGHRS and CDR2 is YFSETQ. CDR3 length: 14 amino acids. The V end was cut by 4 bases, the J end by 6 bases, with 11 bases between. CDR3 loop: CASSAGRSNSPLHF. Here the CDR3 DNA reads TGCGCCAGCAGCGCCGGGCGATCTAATTCACCCCTCCACTTT.

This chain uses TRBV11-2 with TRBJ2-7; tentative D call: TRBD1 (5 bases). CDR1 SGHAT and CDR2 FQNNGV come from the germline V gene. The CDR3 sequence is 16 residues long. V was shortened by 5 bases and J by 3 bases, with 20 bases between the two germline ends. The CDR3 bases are TGTGCCAGCAGCCCGTTGGCGGCCAGGGTCATCTACGAGCAGTACTTC. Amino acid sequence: CASSPLAARVIYEQYF.

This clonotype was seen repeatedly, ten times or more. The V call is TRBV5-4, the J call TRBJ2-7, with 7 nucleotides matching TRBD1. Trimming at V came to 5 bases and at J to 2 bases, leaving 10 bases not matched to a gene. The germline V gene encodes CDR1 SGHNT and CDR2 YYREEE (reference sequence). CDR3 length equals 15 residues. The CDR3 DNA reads TGTGCCAGCAGGATTACAGGGGAAGGGACCTACGAGCAGTACTTC. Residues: CASRITGEGTYEQYF.

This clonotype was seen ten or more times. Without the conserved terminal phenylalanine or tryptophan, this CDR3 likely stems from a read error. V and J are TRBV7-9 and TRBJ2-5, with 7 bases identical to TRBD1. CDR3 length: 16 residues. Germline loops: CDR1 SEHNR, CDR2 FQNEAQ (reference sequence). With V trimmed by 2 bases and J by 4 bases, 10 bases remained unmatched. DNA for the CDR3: TGTGCCAGCAGCTTAAGAGGGGGCGCAGAGAGAGAGACCCAGTACTCC. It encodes CASSLRGGAERETQYS.

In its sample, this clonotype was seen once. DNA for the CDR3: TGTGCCAGCAGTCCCTCGCGAGACAGTAAATACTACGAGCAGTACTTC. This translates into CASSPSRDSKYYEQYF. The V call is TRBV12-3 or TRBV12-4, the J call TRBJ2-7, with D possibly matching TRBD1 (5 bases). The CDR3 is 16 amino acids. V was pared by 5 bases and J by 3 bases, with 20 bases between.

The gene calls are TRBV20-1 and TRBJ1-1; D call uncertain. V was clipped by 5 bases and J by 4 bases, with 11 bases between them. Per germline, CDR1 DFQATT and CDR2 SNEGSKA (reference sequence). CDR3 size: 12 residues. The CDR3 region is CSASARFTEAFF. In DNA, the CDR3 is TGCAGTGCTTCGGCGCGGTTCACTGAAGCTTTCTTT.

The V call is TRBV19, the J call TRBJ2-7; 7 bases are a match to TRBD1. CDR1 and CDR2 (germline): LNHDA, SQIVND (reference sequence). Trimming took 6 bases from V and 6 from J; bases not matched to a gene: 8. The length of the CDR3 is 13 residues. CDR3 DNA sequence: TGTGCCAGTAGCCGGACAGGTTTTGTCGAGCAGTACTTC. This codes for CASSRTGFVEQYF.

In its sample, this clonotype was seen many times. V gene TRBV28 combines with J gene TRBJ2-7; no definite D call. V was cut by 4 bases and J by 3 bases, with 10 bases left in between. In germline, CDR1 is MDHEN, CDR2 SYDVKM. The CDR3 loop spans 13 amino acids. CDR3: CASSSRRVYEQYF. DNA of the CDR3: TGTGCCAGCAGTTCCCGACGGGTCTACGAGCAGTACTTC.

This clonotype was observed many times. The CDR3 DNA reads as TGTGCCAGCAGTGAAGCGGCGAACACAGGAAGAAACACTGAAGCTTTCTTT. The encoded protein is CASSEAANTGRNTEAFF. This chain uses TRBV2 with TRBJ1-1; D is perhaps TRBD1 (5 bases). CDR1 is SNHLY, CDR2 FYNNEI, per germline. This CDR3 is built from 17 residues. V dropped 0 bases and J dropped 2 bases, with 16 bases sitting between them.